The entry that follows covers one T cell receptor beta chain sequence. This sample is part of a study of cytomegalovirus exposure and HLA in healthy donors. Germline V gives CDR1 SGHRS, CDR2 YFSETQ. V dropped 2 bases and J dropped 2; count of bases not matched to a gene: 3. The CDR3 spans 15 residues. Produced via immunoSEQ multiplex PCR; TCRdb's table is partial and in-frame only. The data hold approximately 53,000 clones, with roughly 92% observed a single time. The chain recombines TRBV5-1 with TRBJ2-3; 9 nucleotides agree with TRBD2. The source is a man between 18 and 35 years old in good health and CMV-seronegative. The specimen sequenced was PBMCs. The CDR3 DNA follows: TGCGCCAGCAGCTTTCCTAGCGGGACCACAGATACGCAGTATTTT. Residues: CASSFPSGTTDTQYF.